What follows are 4 T cell receptor beta chains derived from one specimen sequenced in a study of blood T cells in healthy people across ages (dated by TCRdb to 2014 to 2015). Library prep was done by 5' RACE. The run used an Illumina HiSeq 2500. A second PCR of roughly 7 to 11 cycles was performed with a sample-barcoded 5' primer and a J-beta primer mix. The public sequencing data were trimmed at Q25 with fastp and processed into clonotypes with MiXCR by TCRdb, which kept only in-frame beta chains. Rows are unified per CDR3 protein, each entry keeping the most common DNA and genes. This sample has approximately 810,000 distinct CDR3 sequences in its table, and 29% of those were observed once. The ten largest account for approximately 15% of the sample. Sequencing input: blood. The receptors stem from a woman aged 80 or older in good health.

The chain combines TRBV28 with TRBJ1-2, with 7 bases aligning to TRBD1. V lost 4 bases to trimming and J lost 5 bases; unmatched junction nucleotides: 19. There are 18 residues in the CDR3. Per germline, CDR1 MDHEN and CDR2 SYDVKM. The CDR3, as DNA: TGTGCCAGCAGTTCAAAAACCGCCATGGACAGGAGGGTGTATGGCTACACCTTC. Translated, it gives CASSSKTAMDRRVYGYTF.

This clonotype was recorded a few times. This may be a read error: a much more frequent sequence differs by one nucleotide. This chain links TRBV10-3 with TRBJ2-3, with 7 bases lining up with TRBD2. V trimming: 2 bases; J trimming: 1 base; junction bases outside the gene matches: 12. The CDR3 runs to 18 residues. The V gene's germline CDR1 is ENHRY and CDR2 SYGVKD. In nucleotides, the CDR3 is TGTGCCATCAGTGAGAAAGCGGGGTTGATTTCTGGCACAGATACGCAGTATTTT. Amino acids: CAISEKAGLISGTDTQYF.

The chain carries TRBV4-1 and TRBJ1-1, with TRBD1 matching over 9 bases. This CDR3 is 15 amino acids long. V trimming: 2 bases; J trimming: 7 bases; junction bases outside the gene matches: 8. Germline CDR1 reads MGHRA; CDR2 reads YSYEKL. The CDR3 nucleotides read TGCGCCAGCAGCCAACCGACAGGGGGGATCGTTGAAGCTTTCTTT. It specifies CASSQPTGGIVEAFF.

Ten or more counts support this clonotype. This sequence joins TRBV4-2 and TRBJ1-2; TRBD1 agrees at 10 bases. CDR3 length: 15 residues. V lost 0 bases to trimming and J lost 4 bases; unmatched junction nucleotides: 2. The germline gives CDR1 LGHNA, CDR2 YNFKEQ. The CDR3 nucleotides are TGTGCCAGCAGCCAAGAAAGGACAGGGGGCTATGGCTACACCTTC. It codes for CASSQERTGGYGYTF.